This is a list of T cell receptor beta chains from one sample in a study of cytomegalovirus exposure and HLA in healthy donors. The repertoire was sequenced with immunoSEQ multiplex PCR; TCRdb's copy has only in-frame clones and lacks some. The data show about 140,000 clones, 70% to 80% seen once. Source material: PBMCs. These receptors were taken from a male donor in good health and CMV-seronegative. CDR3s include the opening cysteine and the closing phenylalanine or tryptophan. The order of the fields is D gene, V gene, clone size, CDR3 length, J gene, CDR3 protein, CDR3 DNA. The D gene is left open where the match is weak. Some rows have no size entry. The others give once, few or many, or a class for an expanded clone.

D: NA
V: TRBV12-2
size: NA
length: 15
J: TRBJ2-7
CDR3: CASRLTGTAPYEQYF
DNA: TGTGCAAGTCGCTTGACCGGGACTGCACCCTACGAGCAGTACTTC

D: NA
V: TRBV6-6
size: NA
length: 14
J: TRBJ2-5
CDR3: CASGRVPDQETQYF
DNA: TGTGCCAGCGGGAGAGTTCCTGATCAAGAGACCCAGTACTTC

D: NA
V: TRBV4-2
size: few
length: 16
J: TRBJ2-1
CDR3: CASSQDSGYSYNEQFF
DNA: TGTGCCAGCAGCCAAGATTCCGGGTACTCCTACAATGAGCAGTTCTTC

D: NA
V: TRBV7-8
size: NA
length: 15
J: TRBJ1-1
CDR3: CASSLEVSGYTEAFF
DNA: TGTGCCAGCAGCTTAGAGGTTAGCGGGTACACTGAAGCTTTCTTT

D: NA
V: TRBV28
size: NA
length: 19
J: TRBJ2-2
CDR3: CASSPRLQTEPLGTGELFF
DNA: TGTGCCAGCAGTCCTCGCTTGCAGACAGAACCTCTGGGGACCGGGGAGCTGTTTTTT

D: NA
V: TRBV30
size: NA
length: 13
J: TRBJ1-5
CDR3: CAWSDKSNQPQHF
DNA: TGTGCCTGGAGTGATAAATCTAATCAGCCCCAGCATTTT

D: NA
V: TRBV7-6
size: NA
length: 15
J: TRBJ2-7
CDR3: CASSPGGGGTYEQYF
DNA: TGTGCCAGCAGCCCCGGGGGCGGGGGTACCTACGAGCAGTACTTC

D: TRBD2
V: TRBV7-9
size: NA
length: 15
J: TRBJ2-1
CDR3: CASSLSAGPYNEQFF
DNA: TGTGCCAGCAGCTTATCAGCGGGGCCCTACAATGAGCAGTTCTTC

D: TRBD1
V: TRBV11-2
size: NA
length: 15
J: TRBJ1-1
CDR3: CASSSRTGWSTEAFF
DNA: TGTGCCAGCAGCTCCCGGACAGGGTGGAGCACTGAAGCTTTCTTT

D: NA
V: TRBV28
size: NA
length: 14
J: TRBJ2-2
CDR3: CASTGTSNTGELFF
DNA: TGTGCCAGCACCGGGACTTCGAACACCGGGGAGCTGTTTTTT

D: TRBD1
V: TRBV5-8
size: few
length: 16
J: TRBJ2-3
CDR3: CASSLKDRPSTDTQYF
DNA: TGTGCCAGCAGCTTAAAGGACAGGCCAAGCACAGATACGCAGTATTTT

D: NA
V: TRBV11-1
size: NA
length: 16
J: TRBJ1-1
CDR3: CASATYPGKGKPEAFF
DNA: TGTGCCAGCGCTACCTACCCTGGTAAGGGGAAGCCTGAAGCTTTCTTT

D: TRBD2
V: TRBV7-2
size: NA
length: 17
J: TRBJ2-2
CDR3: CASSHLAGGMNTGELFF
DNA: TGTGCCAGCAGCCATCTAGCGGGGGGGATGAACACCGGGGAGCTGTTTTTT

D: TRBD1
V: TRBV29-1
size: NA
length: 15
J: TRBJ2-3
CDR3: CSAVTGGFSTDTQYF
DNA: TGCAGCGCCGTGACAGGGGGTTTTAGCACAGATACGCAGTATTTT

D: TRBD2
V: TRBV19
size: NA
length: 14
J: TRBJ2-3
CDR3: CASRERGATDTQYF
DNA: TGTGCCAGTAGGGAGCGGGGGGCCACAGATACGCAGTATTTT

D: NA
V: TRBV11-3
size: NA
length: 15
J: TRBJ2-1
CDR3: CASSPGRSSYNEQFF
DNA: TGTGCCAGCAGCCCGGGGAGGTCTTCCTACAATGAGCAGTTCTTC

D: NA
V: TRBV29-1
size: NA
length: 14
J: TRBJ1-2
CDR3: CSVEDFAETYGYTF
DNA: TGCAGCGTTGAAGATTTCGCAGAAACCTATGGCTACACCTTC

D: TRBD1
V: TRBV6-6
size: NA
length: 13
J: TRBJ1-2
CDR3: CASDEQGSYGYTF
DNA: TGTGCCAGTGACGAACAGGGGAGCTATGGCTACACCTTC

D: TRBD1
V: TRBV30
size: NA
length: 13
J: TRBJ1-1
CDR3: CAWSGTGNTEAFF
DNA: TGTGCCTGGAGTGGGACAGGGAACACTGAAGCTTTCTTT

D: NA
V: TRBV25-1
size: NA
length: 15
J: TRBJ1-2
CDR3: CASSAPGRGDYGYTF
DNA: TGTGCCAGCAGTGCCCCCGGGAGGGGCGACTATGGCTACACCTTC

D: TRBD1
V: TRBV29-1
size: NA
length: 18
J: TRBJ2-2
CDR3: CSVVGIGQGRAGTGELFF
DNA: TGCAGCGTTGTGGGGATCGGACAGGGAAGAGCTGGGACCGGGGAGCTGTTTTTT

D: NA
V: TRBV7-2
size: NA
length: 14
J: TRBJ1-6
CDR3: CTSSLDPGGSPLHF
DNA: TGTACCAGCAGCTTAGATCCGGGAGGATCACCCCTCCACTTT

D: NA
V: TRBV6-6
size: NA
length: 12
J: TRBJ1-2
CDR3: CASSSGYYGYTF
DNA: TGTGCCAGCAGTTCAGGATACTATGGCTACACCTTC

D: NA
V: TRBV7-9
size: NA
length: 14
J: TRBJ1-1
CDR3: CASRKTDMNTEAFF
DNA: TGTGCCAGCAGGAAGACAGACATGAACACTGAAGCTTTCTTT

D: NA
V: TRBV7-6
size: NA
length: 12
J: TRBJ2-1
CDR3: CASSPQGHEQFF
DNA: TGTGCCAGCAGCCCACAGGGTCATGAGCAGTTCTTC

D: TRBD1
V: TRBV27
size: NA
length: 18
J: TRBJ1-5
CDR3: CASSFLGQGGGSNQPQHF
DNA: TGTGCCAGCAGTTTTTTGGGACAGGGAGGAGGAAGCAATCAGCCCCAGCATTTT

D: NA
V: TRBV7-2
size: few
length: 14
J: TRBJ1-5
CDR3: CASSLGRGYQPQHF
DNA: TGTGCCAGCAGCCTCGGACGGGGTTATCAGCCCCAGCATTTT

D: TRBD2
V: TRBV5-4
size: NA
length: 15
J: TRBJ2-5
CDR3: CASSSPSGDGETQYF
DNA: TGTGCCAGCAGCTCGCCTAGCGGGGATGGGGAGACCCAGTACTTC

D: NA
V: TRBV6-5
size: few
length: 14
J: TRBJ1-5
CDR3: CASRQGSGNQPQHF
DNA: TGTGCCAGCAGACAGGGTTCAGGCAATCAGCCCCAGCATTTT

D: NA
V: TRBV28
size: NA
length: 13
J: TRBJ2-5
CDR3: CASSLLSQETQYF
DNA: TGTGCCAGCAGTTTATTGAGCCAAGAGACCCAGTACTTC

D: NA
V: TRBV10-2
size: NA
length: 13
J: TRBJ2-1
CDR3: CASSGGKNNEQFF
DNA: TGCGCCAGCTCTGGGGGGAAAAACAATGAGCAGTTCTTC

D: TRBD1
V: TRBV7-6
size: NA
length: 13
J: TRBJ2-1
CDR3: CASSSGTGTEQFF
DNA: TGTGCCAGCAGCTCCGGGACAGGGACTGAGCAGTTCTTC

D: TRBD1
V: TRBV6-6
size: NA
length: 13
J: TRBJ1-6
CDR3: CASRRDRYSPLHF
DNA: TGTGCCAGCAGGAGGGACAGATATTCACCCCTCCACTTT